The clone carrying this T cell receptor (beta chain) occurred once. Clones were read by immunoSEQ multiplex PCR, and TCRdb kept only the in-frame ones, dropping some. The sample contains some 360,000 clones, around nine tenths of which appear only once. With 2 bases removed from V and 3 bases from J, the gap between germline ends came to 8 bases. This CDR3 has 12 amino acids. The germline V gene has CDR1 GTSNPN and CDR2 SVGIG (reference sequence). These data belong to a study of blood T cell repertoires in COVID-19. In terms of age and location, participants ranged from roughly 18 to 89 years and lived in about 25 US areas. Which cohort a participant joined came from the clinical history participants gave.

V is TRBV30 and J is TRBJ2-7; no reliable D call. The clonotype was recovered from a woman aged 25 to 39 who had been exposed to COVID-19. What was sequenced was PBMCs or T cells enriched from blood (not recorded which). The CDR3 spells CAWSLQYYEQYF. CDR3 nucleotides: TGTGCCTGGAGTCTACAGTACTACGAGCAGTACTTC.